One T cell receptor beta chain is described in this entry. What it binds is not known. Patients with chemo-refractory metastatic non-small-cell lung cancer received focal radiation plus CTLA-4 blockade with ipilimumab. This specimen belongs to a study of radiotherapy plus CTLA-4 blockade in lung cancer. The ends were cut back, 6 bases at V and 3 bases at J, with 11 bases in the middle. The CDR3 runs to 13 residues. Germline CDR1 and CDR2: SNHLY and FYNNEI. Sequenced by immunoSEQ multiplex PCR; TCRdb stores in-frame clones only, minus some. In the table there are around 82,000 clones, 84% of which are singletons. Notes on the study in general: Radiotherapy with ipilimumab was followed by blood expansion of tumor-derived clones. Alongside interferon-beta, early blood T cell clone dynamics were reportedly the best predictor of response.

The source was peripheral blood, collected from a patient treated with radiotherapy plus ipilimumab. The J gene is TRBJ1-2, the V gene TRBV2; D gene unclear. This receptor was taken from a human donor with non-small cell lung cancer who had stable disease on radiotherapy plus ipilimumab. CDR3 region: CASSSGGDYGYTF. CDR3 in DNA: TGTGCCAGCAGCTCGGGCGGAGACTATGGCTACACCTTC. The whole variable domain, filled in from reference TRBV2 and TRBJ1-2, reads EPEVTQTPSHQVTQMGQEVILRCVPISNHLYFYWYRQILGQKVEFLVSFYNNEISEKSEIFDDQFSVERPDGSNFTLKIRSTKLEDSAMYFCASSSGGDYGYTFGSGTRLTVV.